This paragraph covers one T cell receptor beta chain sequence. The record originates from a study of technical replicates of blood from a handful of donors. The ends were cut back, 1 base at V and 0 bases at J, with 11 bases in the middle. Germline V gives CDR1 MNHEY, CDR2 SVGAGI. CDR3 length: 16 amino acids. Using immunoSEQ multiplex PCR, the repertoire was profiled, and TCRdb retains in-frame clones only, with some absent. The sample includes more than 65,000 clones, over 80% of them seen just once. The TCR comes from a human donor in good health. Some clones in this sample may be carry-over from other donors' samples. The sample comprised PBMCs. The chain joins TRBV6-5 to TRBJ2-3; tentatively, D is TRBD1 (6 bases). CDR3 in DNA: TGTGCCAGCAGTTACTGGGGCAGGGGTAGCACAGATACGCAGTATTTT. Protein sequence: CASSYWGRGSTDTQYF.